This T cell receptor (beta chain) derives from a study of blood T cell repertoires in COVID-19. Study in general: Acute-phase and convalescent COVID-19 samples originated in the United States, Italy and Spain. PBMCs, B-cell-depleted T cells, or T cells were the source of the cDNA or gDNA that made up the material.

In the study's own analysis: Reference gene primer amplification gave estimated nucleated cell counts. This table comes from immunoSEQ multiplex PCR, and its TCRdb copy is limited to in-frame clones, with some not included. The V and J calls and clone size were taken over from that table, and D and trimming were inferred from the DNA. The sample shows about 340,000 clones, approximately 82% of them seen only once. V was cut by 0 bases and J by 8 bases, with 11 bases left in between. Germline V gene data show CDR1 as SGHDT and CDR2 as YYEEEE. This CDR3 has 13 amino acids. The sequenced sample consisted of peripheral blood. This rearrangement joins TRBV5-6 to TRBJ1-2; possibly TRBD1 for D (6 bases). The clonotype was recovered from a man aged 25 to 45 with active or convalescent COVID-19. CDR3 bases: TGTGCCAGCAGCTTGGCGGGGGGCGACGGCTACACCTTC. Its translation: CASSLAGGDGYTF.